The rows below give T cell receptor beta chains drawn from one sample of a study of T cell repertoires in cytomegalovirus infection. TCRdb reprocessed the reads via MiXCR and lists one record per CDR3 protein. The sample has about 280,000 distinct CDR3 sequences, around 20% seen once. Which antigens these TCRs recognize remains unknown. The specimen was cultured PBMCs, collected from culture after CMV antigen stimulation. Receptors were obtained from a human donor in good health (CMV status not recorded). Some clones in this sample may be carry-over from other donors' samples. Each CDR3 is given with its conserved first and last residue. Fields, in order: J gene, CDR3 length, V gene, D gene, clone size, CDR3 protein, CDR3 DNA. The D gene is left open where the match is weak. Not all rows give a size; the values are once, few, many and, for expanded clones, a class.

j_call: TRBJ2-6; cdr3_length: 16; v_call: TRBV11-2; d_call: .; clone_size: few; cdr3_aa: CASSIGRTSGANVLTF; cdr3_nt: TGTGCCAGCAGCATAGGACGGACCTCTGGGGCCAACGTCCTGACTTTC
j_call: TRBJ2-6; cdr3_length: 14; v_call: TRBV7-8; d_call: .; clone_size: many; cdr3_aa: CASSPHSGANVLTF; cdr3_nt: TGTGCCAGCAGTCCTCACTCTGGGGCCAACGTCCTGACTTTC
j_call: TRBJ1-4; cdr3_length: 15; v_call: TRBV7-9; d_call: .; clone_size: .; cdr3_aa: CASSNRGHVEEKLFF; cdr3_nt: TGTGCCAGCAGCAATCGGGGGCATGTGGAAGAAAAACTGTTTTTT
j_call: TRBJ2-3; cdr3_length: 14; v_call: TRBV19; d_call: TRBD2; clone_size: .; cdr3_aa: CASSMAGAADTQYF; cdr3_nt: TGTGCCAGTAGTATGGCGGGAGCAGCAGATACGCAGTATTTT
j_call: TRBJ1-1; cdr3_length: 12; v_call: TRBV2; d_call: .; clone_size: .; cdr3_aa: CASTVWGAEAFF; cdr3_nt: TGTGCCAGCACCGTATGGGGGGCTGAAGCTTTCTTT
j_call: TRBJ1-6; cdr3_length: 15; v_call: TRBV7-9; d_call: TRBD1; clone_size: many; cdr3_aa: CASSGRQGVISPLHF; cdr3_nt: TGTGCCAGCAGCGGCAGACAGGGGGTAATTTCACCCCTCCACTTT
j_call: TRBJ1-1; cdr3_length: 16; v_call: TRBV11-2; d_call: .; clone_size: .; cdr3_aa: CASSLKSGPLNTEAFF; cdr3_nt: TGTGCCAGCAGCTTAAAGAGTGGGCCTTTGAACACTGAAGCTTTCTTT
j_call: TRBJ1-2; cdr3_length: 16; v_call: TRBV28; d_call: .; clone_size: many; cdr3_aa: CASSPTRPAGSSGYTF; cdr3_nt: TGTGCCAGCAGTCCAACACGCCCGGCGGGCTCTAGTGGCTACACCTTC
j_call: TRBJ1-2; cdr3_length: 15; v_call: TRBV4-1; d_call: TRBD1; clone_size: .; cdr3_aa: CASSQATGGDYGYTF; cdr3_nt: TGCGCCAGCAGCCAAGCGACAGGGGGGGACTATGGCTACACCTTC
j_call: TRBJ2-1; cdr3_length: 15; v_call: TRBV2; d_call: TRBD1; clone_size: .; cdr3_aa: CASSGTGLSYNEQFF; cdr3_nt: TGTGCCAGCAGTGGGACAGGGTTATCTTACAATGAGCAGTTCTTC
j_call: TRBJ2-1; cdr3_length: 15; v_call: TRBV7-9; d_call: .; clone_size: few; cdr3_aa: CASSLPSSAYNEQFF; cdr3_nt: TGTGCCAGCAGCTTACCTAGCTCAGCTTACAATGAGCAGTTCTTC
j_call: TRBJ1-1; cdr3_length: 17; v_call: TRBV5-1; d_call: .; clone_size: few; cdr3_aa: CASSLALAGTMNTEAFF; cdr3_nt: TGCGCCAGCAGCTTGGCCTTGGCAGGGACGATGAACACTGAAGCTTTCTTT